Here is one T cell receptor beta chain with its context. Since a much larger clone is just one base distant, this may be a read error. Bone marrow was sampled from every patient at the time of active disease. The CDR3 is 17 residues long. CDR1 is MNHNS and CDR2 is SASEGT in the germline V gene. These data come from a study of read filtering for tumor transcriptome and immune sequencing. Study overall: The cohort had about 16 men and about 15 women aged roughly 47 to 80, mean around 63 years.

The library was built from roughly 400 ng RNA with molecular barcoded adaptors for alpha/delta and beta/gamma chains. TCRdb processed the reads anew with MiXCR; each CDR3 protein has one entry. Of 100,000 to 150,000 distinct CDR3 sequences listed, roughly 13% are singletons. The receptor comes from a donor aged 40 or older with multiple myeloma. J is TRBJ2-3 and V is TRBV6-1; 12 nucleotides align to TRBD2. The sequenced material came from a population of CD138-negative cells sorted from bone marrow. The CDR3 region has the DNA TGTGCCAGCAGAGAAGGGACTAGCGGGCCGAGCACAGATACGCAGTATTTT. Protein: CASREGTSGPSTDTQYF.